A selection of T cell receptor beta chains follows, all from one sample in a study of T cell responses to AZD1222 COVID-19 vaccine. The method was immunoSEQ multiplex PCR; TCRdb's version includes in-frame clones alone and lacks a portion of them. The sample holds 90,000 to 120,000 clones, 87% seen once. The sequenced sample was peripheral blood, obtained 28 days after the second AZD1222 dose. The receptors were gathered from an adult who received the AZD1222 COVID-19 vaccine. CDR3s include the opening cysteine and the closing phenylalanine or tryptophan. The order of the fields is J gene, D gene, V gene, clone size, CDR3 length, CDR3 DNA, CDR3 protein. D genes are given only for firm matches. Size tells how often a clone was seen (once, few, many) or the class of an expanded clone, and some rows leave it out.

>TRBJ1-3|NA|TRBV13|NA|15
TGTGCCAGCAGCTTAGGACAGAACTCTGGAAACACCATATATTTT
CASSLGQNSGNTIYF
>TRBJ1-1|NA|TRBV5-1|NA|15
TGCGCCAGCAGCACCGGACTGTCGAGAGGTACTGAAGCTTTCTTT
CASSTGLSRGTEAFF
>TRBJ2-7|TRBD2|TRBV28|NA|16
TGTGCCAGCAGTTTAGCTAGCGGGAATTCACTCTACGAGCAGTACTTC
CASSLASGNSLYEQYF
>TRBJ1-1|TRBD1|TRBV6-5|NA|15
TGTGCCAGCAGTTACCCTAGTACAGGGGACGCTGAAGCTTTCTTT
CASSYPSTGDAEAFF
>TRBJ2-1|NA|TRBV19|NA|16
TGTGCCAGTAGTAGCCCCGTGAGGGCATCCAACAATGAGCAGTTCTTC
CASSSPVRASNNEQFF
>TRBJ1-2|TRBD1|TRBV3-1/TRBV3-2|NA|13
TGTGCCAGCAGCCCAGGACAGGTGTATGGCTACACCTTC
CASSPGQVYGYTF
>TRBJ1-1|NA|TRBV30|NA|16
TGTGCCTGGAGTGTATTGGGCAGGGCCCTTAACACTGAAGCTTTCTTT
CAWSVLGRALNTEAFF
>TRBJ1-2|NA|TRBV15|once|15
TGTGCCACCAGCAGAAATACCCGGCATGGCAGGGAATACACCTTC
CATSRNTRHGREYTF
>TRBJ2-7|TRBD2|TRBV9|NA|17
TGTGCCAGCAGCGGAAGACTGACTAGCGGGAGGAGGGACGAGCAGTACTTC
CASSGRLTSGRRDEQYF
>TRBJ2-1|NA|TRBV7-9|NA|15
TGTGCCAGCAGCTTAGAGGGGGGGGCCTCTAATGAGCAGTTCTTC
CASSLEGGASNEQFF
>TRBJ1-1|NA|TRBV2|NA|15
TGTGCCAGCAGCGGCGGCTCCACCTCGAACACTGAAGCTTTCTTT
CASSGGSTSNTEAFF
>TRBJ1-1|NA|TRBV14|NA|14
TGTGCCAGCAGCCATAAGGGGATAAACACTGAAGCTTTCTTT
CASSHKGINTEAFF
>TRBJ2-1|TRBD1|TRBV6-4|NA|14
TGTGCCAGCAGTGACGGGACAGGGGGCGATGAGCAGTTCTTC
CASSDGTGGDEQFF
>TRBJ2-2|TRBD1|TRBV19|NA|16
TGTGCCAGTAGTATCACCCCAGGGGGAAACACCGGGGAGCTGTTTTTT
CASSITPGGNTGELFF
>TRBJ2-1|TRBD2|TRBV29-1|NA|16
TGCAGCGTTGCGGCAGGGGAACTAGCGGGAGGTCATGAGCAGTTCTTC
CSVAAGELAGGHEQFF
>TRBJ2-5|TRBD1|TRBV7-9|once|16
TGTGCCAGCAGCTACTTCCGGGACAGGGATCAAGAGACCCAGTACTTC
CASSYFRDRDQETQYF
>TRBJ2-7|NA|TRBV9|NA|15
TGTGCCAGCAGCGGCTCGCCGAGTGGGACCTACGAGCAGTACTTC
CASSGSPSGTYEQYF
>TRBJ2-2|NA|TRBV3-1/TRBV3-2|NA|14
TGTGCCAGCAGCCAGGTTCCGGGTATTATCGAGCTGTTTTTT
CASSQVPGIIELFF
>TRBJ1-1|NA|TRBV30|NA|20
TGTGCCTGGAGTTTAACGTCCGGATATGGGGGGTTGAACCCGAACACTGAAGCTTTCTTT
CAWSLTSGYGGLNPNTEAFF
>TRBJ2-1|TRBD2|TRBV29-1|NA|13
TGCAGCGTTGACAGCGGGAGGGACAATGAGCAGTTCTTC
CSVDSGRDNEQFF
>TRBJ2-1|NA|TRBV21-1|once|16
TGTGCCAGCAGCAAATCGGGGGCAGGAGAAAACAATGAGCAGTTCTTC
CASSKSGAGENNEQFF
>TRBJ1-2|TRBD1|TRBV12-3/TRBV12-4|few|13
TGTGCCAGCAGCCGAGGGACAGGGACTGGCTACACCTTC
CASSRGTGTGYTF
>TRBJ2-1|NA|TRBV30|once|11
TGTGCCTGGAGTGTCGAGCGGGAGCAGTTCTTC
CAWSVEREQFF
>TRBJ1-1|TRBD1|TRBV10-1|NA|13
TGCGCCACCTCGGACAGGGGCAACACTGAAGCTTTCTTT
CATSDRGNTEAFF
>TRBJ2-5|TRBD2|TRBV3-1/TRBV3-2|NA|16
TGTGCCAGCAGCCCTCGTCTTAGCGGGGGGGGGCCGACCCAGTACTTC
CASSPRLSGGGPTQYF
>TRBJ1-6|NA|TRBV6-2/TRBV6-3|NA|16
TGTGCCAGCAGTTACTCACGGAGCTCCTATAATTCACCCCTCCACTTT
CASSYSRSSYNSPLHF
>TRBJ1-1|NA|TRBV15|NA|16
TGTGCCACCAGCAGAGATGGGGGCGCGGGGAACACTGAAGCTTTCTTT
CATSRDGGAGNTEAFF